Presented here are 32 T cell receptor beta chains from one specimen sequenced in a study of shared clonotypes between healthy human individuals. The method was immunoSEQ multiplex PCR; TCRdb's version includes in-frame clones alone and lacks a portion of them. The sample has 950,000 to 1,200,000 clones, approximately 80% seen once. The sample was memory CD4+ T cells from PBMCs. Subset of the sample: CD45RA-negative fraction. The source of these receptors is a young man in good health. Some clones in this sample may be carry-over from other donors' samples.

This clone has a count of ten or more. The V call is TRBV6-5, the J call TRBJ1-4; D gene uncertain. The CDR3 loop spans 13 amino acids. Germline V gene lookup returns CDR1 MNHEY and CDR2 SVGAGI. V was clipped by 4 bases and J by 4 bases, with 7 bases between them. The CDR3, as DNA: TGTGCCAGCAGTTCCACCCTTAATGAAAAACTGTTTTTT. It yields the protein CASSSTLNEKLFF.

The chain is built from TRBV7-2 and TRBJ1-2; 7 nucleotides agree with TRBD1. The CDR3 has 13 residues. The V segment lost 5 bases and the J segment 1 base; nucleotides outside the gene matches: 1. The V gene's germline CDR1 is SGHTA and CDR2 FQGNSA. CDR3 loop: CASSRQGNYGYTF. In DNA form, the CDR3 reads TGTGCCAGCAGCCGACAGGGTAACTATGGCTACACCTTC.

This clone appeared a few times. This chain connects TRBV27 to TRBJ2-7; D is perhaps TRBD1 (5 bases). The ends were cut back, 4 bases at V and 11 bases at J, with 18 bases in the middle. The germline CDR1 and CDR2 sequences are MNHEY and SMNVEV (reference sequence). This CDR3 is built from 13 residues. The CDR3 protein is CASSWQGGTDKYF. CDR3 nucleotide sequence: TGTGCCAGCAGTTGGCAGGGTGGAACGGATAAGTACTTC.

This rearrangement joins TRBV6-1 to TRBJ2-3; 10 nucleotides align to TRBD1. Germline V gene sequence: CDR1 MNHNS, CDR2 SASEGT. Unmatched junction bases numbered 1, after V lost 4 bases and J lost 3 bases. The CDR3 runs 14 residues. CDR3 nucleotide sequence: TGTGCCAGCAGTGGGGGACAGGGGACAGATACGCAGTATTTT. This translates into CASSGGQGTDTQYF.

The genes are TRBV11-3 and TRBJ2-2, with D perhaps assigned TRBD1 or TRBD2 (5 bases each). Trimming removed 4 bases from V and 7 bases from J, with 16 bases in between. There are 15 residues in the CDR3. The germline V gene has CDR1 SGHNT and CDR2 YENEEA. The CDR3 region has the DNA TGTGCCAGCAGCTCCGAGGGGACGCCAAGCGGGGAGCTGTTTTTT. Amino acids: CASSSEGTPSGELFF.

The CDR3: CSAEDSYEQYF. CDR3 sequence (DNA): TGCAGCGCGGAAGACAGCTACGAGCAGTACTTC. The J gene is TRBJ2-5, the V gene TRBV29-1, with a tentative D call TRBD1 (5 bases). With the DNA end fitting TRBJ2-7 better, the J assignment may be wrong. Germline V gene sequence: CDR1 SQVTM, CDR2 ANQGSEA. This CDR3 has 11 amino acids.

As DNA, the CDR3 is TGTGCCAGCAGACCTTGGACAGGGGAAGGTGGCTACACCTTC. Residues: CASRPWTGEGGYTF. This chain links TRBV6-5 with TRBJ1-2; TRBD1 agrees at 9 bases. After removal of 6 bases from V and 7 bases from J, the junction contained 9 bases not matched to a gene. The CDR3 has 14 amino acids. Germline CDR1 reads MNHEY; CDR2 reads SVGAGI.

The CDR3 loop reads CASSVGINTEAFF. The CDR3 region has the DNA TGTGCCAGCAGCGTAGGGATAAACACTGAAGCTTTCTTT. V and J are TRBV9 and TRBJ1-1; no firm D call. The CDR3 is 13 amino acids. Trimming stripped 0 bases from V and 2 bases from J, with 5 bases between. The germline V gene encodes CDR1 SGDLS and CDR2 YYNGEE.

The gene calls are TRBV6-1 and TRBJ1-5, with 7 bases fitting TRBD1. CDR1 and CDR2 (germline): MNHNS, SASEGT. V lost 6 bases to trimming and J lost 3 bases; unmatched junction nucleotides: 5. The length of the CDR3 is 14 residues. In nucleotides, the CDR3 is TGTGCCAGCAGGGATGACAGGGACAATCAGCCCCAGCATTTT. Its protein product is CASRDDRDNQPQHF.

The rearrangement links TRBV28 to TRBJ2-3; TRBD2 matches 14 bases. V shed 6 bases, J shed 4 bases, and the junction held 3 bases outside the gene matches. The germline CDR1 and CDR2 sequences are MDHEN and SYDVKM. The CDR3 contains 15 residues. Here the CDR3 DNA reads TGTGCCAGCAGGCCGGGACTAGCGGGGGCAGATACGCAGTATTTT. Protein product: CASRPGLAGADTQYF.

As for this clone: At the DNA level, this CDR3 is encoded by other sequences in the same sample as well. This chain joins TRBV5-1 and TRBJ2-7; D may be TRBD2 (6 bases). The CDR3 has 13 amino acids. The germline gives CDR1 SGHRS, CDR2 YFSETQ. Trimming removed 4 bases from V and 4 bases from J, with 12 bases in between. DNA for the CDR3: TGCGCCAGCAGCGCCGGGACTGGTTACGAGCAGTACTTC. Translation gives CASSAGTGYEQYF.

The chain employs TRBV7-6 and TRBJ1-2; D is perhaps TRBD1 (5 bases). The CDR3 extends over 15 amino acids. V was cut by 5 bases and J by 5 bases, with 18 bases left in between. Germline CDR1 and CDR2: SGHVS and FNYEAQ. CDR3 amino acids: CASSPEAGTAYGYTF. CDR3 sequence (DNA): TGTGCCAGCAGCCCAGAGGCCGGGACCGCGTATGGCTACACCTTC.

This clone appeared a single time. The chain employs TRBV7-3 and TRBJ1-1; D might be TRBD1 (5 bases). The CDR3 contains 14 residues. The V and J ends lost 0 bases and 5 bases respectively, with 10 bases between them. Germline assignment: CDR1 SGHTA and CDR2 FQGTGA. The CDR3 loop reads CASSLTDSFTEAFF. The CDR3 DNA follows: TGTGCCAGCAGCTTAACCGACAGTTTTACTGAAGCTTTCTTT.

The V and J genes are TRBV18 and TRBJ1-1; D is unclear. The ends were cut back, 2 bases at V and 8 bases at J, with 9 bases in the middle. CDR3 size: 12 residues. CDR1 and CDR2 from the germline V gene are KGHSH and LQKENI. The CDR3 reads CASSPFEGEAFF. CDR3 DNA sequence: TGTGCCAGCTCACCATTCGAGGGAGAAGCTTTCTTT.

This sequence joins TRBV5-1 and TRBJ2-3; D call uncertain. V dropped 4 bases and J dropped 1 base, with 16 bases sitting between them. The CDR3 has 16 residues. Germline V lookup: CDR1 SGHRS, CDR2 YFSETQ. CDR3 DNA sequence: TGCGCCAGCAGCGCCCGCGTGGGGTTGGGCACAGATACGCAGTATTTT. Translated, it gives CASSARVGLGTDTQYF.

This sequence joins TRBV6-5 and TRBJ2-7; D gene unclear. V lost 7 bases to trimming and J lost 2 bases, with 12 bases between them. The CDR3 sequence is 13 residues long. Germline values: CDR1 MNHEY, CDR2 SVGAGI. The CDR3 coding sequence is TGTGCCAGCATTGACCACACCACCTACGAGCAGTACTTC. This codes for CASIDHTTYEQYF.

This rearrangement joins TRBV5-1 to TRBJ2-3; D ambiguous. This CDR3 is built from 13 residues. The germline V gene has CDR1 SGHRS and CDR2 YFSETQ. Between the trimmed V and J ends, which lost 4 bases and 2 bases, there was a span of 8 bases. The CDR3 is CASSPVLTDTQYF. CDR3 DNA: TGCGCCAGCAGCCCCGTGCTCACAGATACGCAGTATTTT.

This chain joins TRBV7-2 and TRBJ1-5; perhaps TRBD1 as D (6 bases). The CDR3 length is 13 residues. Trimming pared 4 bases from V and 3 bases from J, leaving 7 bases between. Germline values: CDR1 SGHTA, CDR2 FQGNSA. The CDR3 DNA sequence: TGTGCCAGCAGCTGGGGGCTCAATCAGCCCCAGCATTTT. Protein sequence: CASSWGLNQPQHF.

This chain joins TRBV25-1 and TRBJ1-4; 8 positions match TRBD1. CDR1 is MGHDK and CDR2 is SYGVNS in the germline V gene. V trimming: 6 bases; J trimming: 8 bases; junction bases outside the gene matches: 11. The CDR3 has 15 residues. The CDR3 is CASRQGQGVEEKLFF. The CDR3 DNA follows: TGTGCCAGCAGACAAGGACAGGGTGTCGAGGAAAAACTGTTTTTT. Using reference TRBV25-1 and TRBJ1-4 for the parts outside the CDR3, the full variable domain is EADIYQTPRYLVIGTGKKITLECSQTMGHDKMYWYQQDPGMELHLIHYSYGVNSTEKGDLSSESTVSRIRTEHFPLTLESARPSHTSQYLCASRQGQGVEEKLFFGSGTQLSVL.

V and J are TRBV18 and TRBJ1-4; D is unresolved. The V and J ends lost 4 bases and 10 bases respectively, with 22 bases between them. The CDR3 contains 16 residues. Germline V gene lookup returns CDR1 KGHSH and CDR2 LQKENI. The DNA of the CDR3 is TGTGCCAGCTCACAACAAGACTTGGGGAATGTTGTAAAACTGTTTTTT. It is translated as CASSQQDLGNVVKLFF.

This sequence joins TRBV5-1 and TRBJ2-3, with TRBD2 matching over 9 bases. The CDR3 spans 15 residues. CDR1 is SGHRS, CDR2 YFSETQ, per germline. Trimming cost V 0 bases and J 4 bases; bases outside gene matches: 3. Here the CDR3 reads CASSLVAGASDTQYF. For the CDR3, the DNA is TGCGCCAGCAGCTTGGTAGCGGGAGCTTCAGATACGCAGTATTTT.

J is TRBJ2-2 and V is TRBV9, with D hard to call. V was trimmed by 5 bases and J by 0 bases, leaving 11 bases between them. CDR1 is SGDLS and CDR2 is YYNGEE in the germline V gene. CDR3 size: 15 residues. CDR3 sequence: CASRNDRSNTGELFF. CDR3 in DNA: TGTGCCAGCAGAAACGACCGTTCGAACACCGGGGAGCTGTTTTTT.

Points on this clone: This sample includes further DNA sequences coding for the same CDR3. The CDR3 bases are TGTGCCAGCAGCTTAGCCCAAGAGACCCAGTACTTC. Encoded protein: CASSLAQETQYF. The rearrangement links TRBV7-9 to TRBJ2-5, with D unresolved. Trimming shortened V by 0 bases and J by 1 base, and 0 bases separated the two germline ends. The CDR3 is 12 residues long. Germline V gives CDR1 SEHNR, CDR2 FQNEAQ (reference sequence).

The rearrangement joins TRBV2 to TRBJ1-1; D gene ambiguous. Per germline, CDR1 SNHLY and CDR2 FYNNEI. Trimming took off 7 bases at V and 4 bases at J, with 10 bases between the two ends. There are 12 residues in the CDR3. CDR3 sequence: CASTKGPTEAFF. CDR3 DNA: TGTGCCAGCACGAAGGGCCCCACTGAAGCTTTCTTT.

The chain carries TRBV28 and TRBJ2-5; 8 positions agree with TRBD2. Germline-derived CDR1 and CDR2 are MDHEN and SYDVKM. V was pared by 6 bases and J by 2 bases, with 11 bases of the junction left unmatched. CDR3 length equals 16 residues. CDR3: CASSLRPGGTQETQYF. The CDR3 DNA reads TGTGCCAGCAGCCTCAGGCCGGGGGGGACACAAGAGACCCAGTACTTC.

A remark on this clone: The germline gene is not matched at one end of the junction; a read error may be the cause. The V call is TRBV12-5, the J call TRBJ2-1; D is unresolved. The CDR3 contains 13 residues. CDR1 is LGHNT, CDR2 FRNRAP, per germline. The chain's CDR3 is CASGLESWNGQFF. The CDR3 DNA is TGTGCTAGTGGTTTGGAATCGTGGAATGGGCAGTTCTTC.

The chain uses TRBV11-3 and TRBJ2-5; D gene ambiguous. The CDR3 covers 16 residues. The V gene lost 2 bases and the J gene lost 5 bases, with 18 bases spanning the gap. CDR1 and CDR2 (germline): SGHNT, YENEEA. CDR3 in amino acids: CASSLSSAGKGETQYF. The CDR3, as DNA: TGTGCCAGCAGCTTAAGCTCGGCCGGCAAAGGGGAGACCCAGTACTTC.

The gene calls are TRBV15 and TRBJ2-3; the D gene could be TRBD1 or TRBD2 (5 bases each). From germline, CDR1 is LNHNV and CDR2 YYDKDF (reference sequence). This CDR3 is built from 15 residues. Trimming took off 1 base at V and 3 bases at J, with 11 bases between the two ends. The CDR3 protein is CATSRGRDGTDTQYF. CDR3 bases: TGTGCCACCAGCAGAGGAAGGGACGGGACAGATACGCAGTATTTT.

The chain carries TRBV5-4 and TRBJ2-7; 8 bases agree with TRBD2. Trimming cost V 4 bases and J 3 bases; bases outside gene matches: 18. The CDR3 contains 18 residues. CDR1 and CDR2 from the germline V gene are SGHNT and YYREEE (reference sequence). CDR3 coding DNA: TGTGCCAGCAGCACCCCTTTCGGAGGGCGAGCGGGAGACTACGAGCAGTACTTC. It translates to CASSTPFGGRAGDYEQYF.

Details on this clone: The same CDR3 also results from other DNA sequences found in this sample. The chain couples TRBV28 to TRBJ1-2; no clear D gene. V lost 2 bases to trimming and J lost 5 bases, with 6 bases between them. CDR3 length: 12 amino acids. Germline loops: CDR1 MDHEN, CDR2 SYDVKM. CDR3 bases: TGTGCCAGCAGTTTACAGAGTTATGGCTACACCTTC. Translated, it gives CASSLQSYGYTF.

This chain joins TRBV27 and TRBJ2-1; the D gene could be TRBD1 or TRBD2 (6 bases each). Trimming stripped 10 bases from V and 3 bases from J, with 13 bases between. The CDR3 is made up of 13 amino acids. Germline V lookup: CDR1 MNHEY, CDR2 SMNVEV (reference sequence). CDR3 nucleotides: TGTGCCACCAAGGGGGGTGGCTACAATGAGCAGTTCTTC. Translating it yields CATKGGGYNEQFF.

The rearrangement uses TRBV5-6 and TRBJ2-7; 7 bases align to TRBD1. The length of the CDR3 is 15 residues. Germline loops: CDR1 SGHDT, CDR2 YYEEEE. The trim removed 0 bases at V and 0 bases at J, leaving 3 bases unmatched. The CDR3 here is CASSLATGYSYEQYF. In DNA form, the CDR3 reads TGTGCCAGCAGCTTGGCGACAGGGTACTCCTACGAGCAGTACTTC.